The clone carrying this T cell receptor (beta chain) was seen many times. The antigen remains undetermined. This sample stems from a study of T-cell memory formation after mild COVID-19. About the study: TCR clusters showed largely donor specificity.

Points from the study as a whole: Second-wave clones that peaked on day 37 lacked confirmed SARS-CoV-2 specificity. Pre-infection memory carried some responding clones, suggesting that cross-reactive memory joined. CD4+ bias marked clones expanding day 15 to 37, unlike balanced contracting clones.

CDR3 length: 14 residues. V shed 1 base and J shed 3 bases, with 7 bases lying between them. TCRdb re-derived calls from the 5' RACE reads in MiXCR, one entry per CDR3 protein. The repertoire holds 450,000 to 650,000 distinct CDR3 sequences, with roughly 18% as singletons. This chain connects TRBV12-3 or TRBV12-4 to TRBJ1-5, with no clear D. The source of this sequence is an adult woman who had mild COVID-19 (a few samples of this study predate the infection). Cell type and time point are not known. The sample comprised PBMCs or a T cell subset sorted from them (not recorded which). CDR3 DNA: TGTGCCAGCAGTTTAGGGGGAAACAATCAGCCCCAGCATTTT. The encoded protein is CASSLGGNNQPQHF.